The 21 T cell receptor beta chains listed next were all sequenced from one sample in a study of blood T cell repertoires in COVID-19. Method: immunoSEQ multiplex PCR; TCRdb's copy keeps in-frame clones and lacks some. The repertoire has fewer than 200,000 clones, 70% to 90% of them found once; the top ten carry about 9.6%. Sequencing was performed on peripheral blood. The receptors come from a man in his fifties or sixties with active or convalescent COVID-19.

This chain links TRBV6-5 with TRBJ1-6; D possibly corresponds to TRBD1 (6 bases). The length of the CDR3 is 14 residues. Germline V gives CDR1 MNHEY, CDR2 SVGAGI. V was cut by 8 bases and J by 0 bases, with 8 bases left in between. The CDR3 sequence: CASDRSSYNSPLHF. The CDR3 DNA follows: TGTGCCAGCGACAGGAGCTCCTATAATTCACCCCTCCACTTT.

The chain is built from TRBV15 and TRBJ1-1; D gene unclear. CDR3 size: 14 residues. Deletions cut 0 bases from V and 5 bases from J, with 10 bases between. From germline, CDR1 is LNHNV and CDR2 YYDKDF (reference sequence). In DNA, the CDR3 is TGTGCCACCAGCAGAGATTTCGAGGGAACTGAAGCTTTCTTT. Protein product: CATSRDFEGTEAFF.

V gene TRBV5-1 combines with J gene TRBJ2-3, with D maybe TRBD2 (5 bases). V was trimmed by 0 bases and J by 0 bases, leaving 11 bases between them. From germline, CDR1 is SGHRS and CDR2 YFSETQ. The CDR3 consists of 16 residues. Here the CDR3 reads CASSLVGVQSTDTQYF. CDR3 DNA sequence: TGCGCCAGCAGCTTGGTCGGGGTACAAAGCACAGATACGCAGTATTTT.

This chain links TRBV18 with TRBJ2-5; 7 bases agree with TRBD2. The CDR3 has 15 residues. Germline CDR1 is KGHSH and CDR2 is LQKENI. J was trimmed by 3 bases and V by 2 bases; bases with no gene match: 6. This CDR3 is CASSPWGGSEETQYF. The CDR3 DNA follows: TGTGCCAGCTCACCATGGGGAGGGTCGGAAGAGACCCAGTACTTC.

The chain employs TRBV28 and TRBJ1-1; D not resolved. From germline, CDR1 is MDHEN and CDR2 SYDVKM. V was pared by 8 bases and J by 1 base, with 14 bases between. This CDR3 region has 14 residues. CDR3 sequence (DNA): TGTGCCAGCCTCGGCGGGGAGAGGAACACTGAAGCTTTCTTT. Translating gives CASLGGERNTEAFF.

This clone was observed once. V is TRBV6-1 and J is TRBJ2-5, with D maybe TRBD1 (6 bases). From germline, CDR1 is MNHNS and CDR2 SASEGT. The CDR3 loop spans 15 amino acids. V gave up 3 bases and J gave up 5 bases, with 16 bases separating them. The CDR3 coding sequence is TGTGCCAGCAGTGAGACCGACAGGAGTCTCGAGACCCAGTACTTC. Translating gives CASSETDRSLETQYF.

The gene calls are TRBV9 and TRBJ2-6; 8 positions agree with TRBD1. Looked up from germline, CDR1 is SGDLS and CDR2 is YYNGEE. Germline trimming cut 7 bases from V and 0 bases from J; bases unmatched to any gene: 12. The CDR3 totals 18 residues. CDR3 residues: CASGTRGRMNSGANVLTF. The CDR3 DNA follows: TGTGCCAGCGGCACCAGGGGGCGCATGAACTCTGGGGCCAACGTCCTGACTTTC.

The CDR3: CASRSGDREGGYTF. In DNA form, the CDR3 reads TGTGCCAGCAGATCCGGGGACAGGGAGGGCGGCTACACCTTC. V is TRBV28 and J is TRBJ1-2; 9 bases line up with TRBD1. The CDR3 spans 14 residues. CDR1 is MDHEN and CDR2 is SYDVKM in the germline V gene. The V segment lost 6 bases and the J segment 8 bases; nucleotides outside the gene matches: 10.

The rearrangement uses TRBV29-1 and TRBJ2-5, with 7 bases lining up with TRBD2. CDR3 length equals 17 residues. Germline trimming cut 4 bases from V and 2 bases from J; bases unmatched to any gene: 16. Germline values: CDR1 SQVTM, CDR2 ANQGSEA. The CDR3 here is CSVAGGPASGIQETQYF. As DNA, the CDR3 is TGCAGCGTTGCAGGCGGACCGGCTAGCGGTATACAAGAGACCCAGTACTTC. The full variable domain, completed using reference TRBV29-1 and TRBJ2-5, is SAVISQKPSRDICQRGTSLTIQCQVDSQVTMMFWYRQQPGQSLTLIATANQGSEATYESGFVIDKFPISRPNLTFSTLTVSNMSPEDSSIYLCSVAGGPASGIQETQYFGPGTRLLVL.

The sample holds a few counts of this clone. The chain employs TRBV5-5 and TRBJ2-3; D not certain. CDR3 length: 13 residues. Germline V gene lookup returns CDR1 SGHKS and CDR2 YYEKEE (reference sequence). Between the trimmed V and J ends, which lost 2 bases and 0 bases, there was a span of 4 bases. In DNA, the CDR3 is TGTGCCAGCAGCTTTCAGAGCACAGATACGCAGTATTTT. Amino acids: CASSFQSTDTQYF.

The CDR3 DNA follows: TGCAGCGTTTCTTTATATCAGGGCCCCGGGGAGACCCAGTACTTC. Protein: CSVSLYQGPGETQYF. This chain links TRBV29-1 with TRBJ2-5; possible D gene TRBD1, 5 bases. This CDR3 region has 15 residues. CDR1 is SQVTM and CDR2 is ANQGSEA in the germline V gene. V was clipped by 5 bases and J by 5 bases, with 21 bases between them. The full variable domain, its missing parts supplied by reference TRBV29-1 and TRBJ2-5, is SAVISQKPSRDICQRGTSLTIQCQVDSQVTMMFWYRQQPGQSLTLIATANQGSEATYESGFVIDKFPISRPNLTFSTLTVSNMSPEDSSIYLCSVSLYQGPGETQYFGPGTRLLVL.

The gene calls are TRBV28 and TRBJ1-3; perhaps TRBD1 as D (5 bases). CDR1 and CDR2 (germline): MDHEN, SYDVKM. The CDR3 runs 14 residues. The V end lost 8 bases, the J end lost 0 bases, and 11 bases lay between the germline ends. CDR3 sequence reads: CASYRSASGNTIYF. DNA of the CDR3: TGTGCCAGCTACAGGTCAGCCTCTGGAAACACCATATATTTT.

The rearrangement uses TRBV7-2 and TRBJ1-4; TRBD1 might be the D (5 bases). V lost 5 bases, J lost 8 bases, and 18 bases lay in between. Germline V gives CDR1 SGHTA, CDR2 FQGNSA. This CDR3 is built from 15 residues. CDR3 residues: CASSPKRGAEEKLFF. For the CDR3, the DNA is TGTGCCAGCAGCCCCAAAAGGGGTGCGGAAGAAAAACTGTTTTTT. The full variable domain, with the rest looked up from reference TRBV7-2 and TRBJ1-4, is GAGVSQSPSNKVTEKGKDVELRCDPISGHTALYWYRQSLGQGLEFLIYFQGNSAPDKSGLPSDRFSAERTGGSVSTLTIQRTQQEDSAVYLCASSPKRGAEEKLFFGSGTQLSVL.

This rearrangement joins TRBV29-1 to TRBJ2-5; D is undetermined. The length of the CDR3 is 14 residues. CDR1 is SQVTM, CDR2 ANQGSEA, per germline. Trimming shortened V by 0 bases and J by 5 bases, and 13 bases separated the two germline ends. The CDR3 loop is CSVEESPVTETQYF. DNA of the CDR3: TGCAGCGTTGAAGAGTCGCCGGTTACGGAGACCCAGTACTTC.

The chain joins TRBV7-2 to TRBJ1-4, with 9 nucleotides matching TRBD1. The CDR3 runs 14 residues. Germline lookup yields CDR1 SGHTA and CDR2 FQGNSA. The trim removed 5 bases at V and 6 bases at J, leaving 4 bases unmatched. Here the CDR3 reads CASSQDRGDEKLFF. DNA of the CDR3: TGTGCCAGCAGCCAAGACAGGGGGGATGAAAAACTGTTTTTT.

The chain combines TRBV28 with TRBJ2-2; 9 bases match TRBD1. This CDR3 region has 14 residues. Germline lookup yields CDR1 MDHEN and CDR2 SYDVKM. With V trimmed by 5 bases and J by 5 bases, 3 bases remained unmatched. The CDR3 nucleotides read TGTGCCAGCAGTCCGACAGGGGGAACCGGGGAGCTGTTTTTT. Translation gives CASSPTGGTGELFF.

This sequence joins TRBV7-2 and TRBJ1-5; 9 nucleotides match TRBD1. Germline V lookup: CDR1 SGHTA, CDR2 FQGNSA. With 3 bases clipped from V and 0 bases from J, the junction kept 3 bases outside the gene matches. The CDR3 totals 16 residues. DNA of the CDR3: TGTGCCAGCAGCTTGTTGGGACAGGGTAGCAATCAGCCCCAGCATTTT. Amino acid sequence: CASSLLGQGSNQPQHF.

The genes are TRBV27 and TRBJ2-1, with 10 bases lining up with TRBD2. The CDR3 is 15 amino acids. The J segment lost 8 bases and the V segment lost 2 bases, leaving 6 bases of the junction unmatched. Germline CDR1 reads MNHEY; CDR2 reads SMNVEV (reference sequence). CDR3 nucleotide sequence: TGTGCCAGCAGTTTAGTAAGCGGGGGGGCCGATGAGCAGTTCTTC. Translating gives CASSLVSGGADEQFF.

V gene TRBV10-3 combines with J gene TRBJ1-4, with D unclear. Germline lookup yields CDR1 ENHRY and CDR2 SYGVKD. Trimming pared 3 bases from V and 6 bases from J, leaving 8 bases between. The CDR3 has 13 amino acids. CDR3 sequence: CAISDSEHEKLFF. The CDR3 nucleotides read TGTGCCATCAGTGATAGTGAGCATGAAAAACTGTTTTTT.

The V gene is TRBV28, the J gene TRBJ1-1; D remains unclear. V dropped 5 bases and J dropped 0 bases, with 19 bases sitting between them. There are 17 residues in the CDR3. Germline V CDR1 and CDR2: MDHEN, SYDVKM. Written as DNA, the CDR3 is TGTGCCAGCAGTCCTCTTCTGATCACAGATATGAACACTGAAGCTTTCTTT. It is translated as CASSPLLITDMNTEAFF.

The genes are TRBV6-1 and TRBJ1-4; D is unresolved. The CDR3 is made up of 15 amino acids. Germline V gene sequence: CDR1 MNHNS, CDR2 SASEGT. V was pared by 6 bases and J by 0 bases, with 11 bases between. As DNA, the CDR3 is TGTGCCAGCAGGGGCCCCCGAGCAACTAATGAAAAACTGTTTTTT. Amino acids: CASRGPRATNEKLFF.